This paragraph covers one T cell receptor beta chain sequence. No antigen is known for it. This entry is derived from a study of T cell repertoires in cytomegalovirus infection. About the study: Indicated by public TCR beta signatures were CMV infection and matching HLA type.

Overall study findings and caveats: People with CMV and the relevant HLA were identified by cumulative public TCR beta family frequency.

TCRdb fed the reads into MiXCR, producing one record per CDR3 protein. The data show over 45,000 distinct CDR3 sequences, 15% to 25% seen once. The input for sequencing was CD8+ T cells from cultured PBMCs, taken from culture after CMV antigen stimulation. This TCR derives from a human donor in good health (CMV status not recorded). Some clones in this sample may be carry-over from other donors' samples.

The CDR3 is CASSLRGGTTEAFF. In nucleotides, the CDR3 is TGTGCCAGCAGCTTGAGGGGAGGAACCACTGAAGCTTTCTTT. The V call is TRBV7-8, the J call TRBJ1-1; TRBD1 is a possible D gene (5 bases). The germline CDR1 and CDR2 sequences are SGHVS and FQNEAQ. The CDR3 loop spans 14 amino acids. V was cut by 3 bases and J by 4 bases, with 12 bases left in between.